The source of this TCR beta chain is a study of T cells in Graves' hyperthyroidism and ophthalmopathy. Broader study findings: Most clonotypes that expanded in the thyroid above 0.001 also showed up in blood. Progression to ophthalmopathy was predicted a median of about six months early.

Clinical symptoms, serum thyroxine, TRAb, thyroid ultrasound and orbital computed tomography informed diagnoses. Researchers amplified the TCR beta CDR3 regions from RNA transcripts. Primed by the HTBI set, a first-round RT-PCR was run on the TCR CDR3. TCRdb reprocessed the multiplex PCR reads via MiXCR and lists one record per CDR3 protein. The data contain around 600,000 distinct CDR3 sequences, about 15% of them singletons. Germline V lookup: CDR1 MNHEY, CDR2 SVGEGT. Trimming cost V 7 bases and J 3 bases, with 10 bases left between them. This CDR3 has 12 residues. This clonotype was observed a handful of times. The antigen remains undetermined.

The sequence was collected from a woman aged 45 to 65 with Graves' ophthalmopathy. Sequenced material: blood. The chain uses TRBV6-2 or TRBV6-3 and TRBJ2-7, with D hard to call. DNA of the CDR3: TGTGCCAGCATCGACGGTATCTACGAGCAGTACTTC. This translates into CASIDGIYEQYF.